The 27 T cell receptor beta chains in this list originate from one sample, sequenced in a study of control samples from healthy donors and cancer patients. Measured with immunoSEQ multiplex PCR; TCRdb has only the in-frame clones, and not every one. The table shows around 200,000 clones, with 91% occurring only once. Material for sequencing was blood. These receptor sequences come from a woman aged 25 to 39 in good health.

This clone is a singleton in its sample. The chain links TRBV7-2 to TRBJ2-5, with 9 bases aligning to TRBD2. The ends lost 1 base at V and 0 bases at J; junction bases unmatched: 3. The CDR3 is made up of 16 amino acids. Per the germline V gene, CDR1 is SGHTA and CDR2 is FQGNSA. CDR3 sequence: CASSLGVAGDQETQYF. CDR3 in DNA: TGTGCCAGCAGCTTAGGCGTAGCGGGGGACCAAGAGACCCAGTACTTC.

As for this clone: Different DNA sequences within this sample yield the same CDR3. This chain links TRBV6-4 with TRBJ2-1; 7 bases are shared with TRBD1. This CDR3 is built from 14 residues. Trimming cost V 3 bases and J 2 bases; bases outside gene matches: 1. Germline V gene lookup returns CDR1 MRHNA and CDR2 SNTAGT. CDR3 sequence reads: CASSEGGPYNEQFF. CDR3 sequence (DNA): TGTGCCAGCAGTGAAGGGGGCCCCTACAATGAGCAGTTCTTC.

This chain connects TRBV14 to TRBJ1-6, with D uncertain. V lost 1 base to trimming and J lost 8 bases, with 6 bases between them. Per germline, CDR1 SGHDN and CDR2 FVKESK. This CDR3 region has 13 residues. The CDR3 nucleotides are TGTGCCAGCAGCCAAGTCGGATATTCACCCCTCCACTTT. It codes for CASSQVGYSPLHF.

This clone was seen a handful of times. The rearrangement links TRBV18 to TRBJ1-2, with D unclear. This CDR3 comprises 13 residues. The V end lost 2 bases, the J end lost 5 bases, and 9 bases lay between the germline ends. Germline V gene sequence: CDR1 KGHSH, CDR2 LQKENI. CDR3 protein: CASSPSSGYGYTF. The CDR3, as DNA: TGTGCCAGCTCACCATCATCTGGGTATGGCTACACCTTC.

The chain is built from TRBV7-9 and TRBJ2-1; D uncertain. The V gene lost 3 bases and the J gene lost 2 bases, with 8 bases spanning the gap. The CDR3 covers 14 residues. The germline V gene encodes CDR1 SEHNR and CDR2 FQNEAQ (reference sequence). CDR3 loop: CASSLHGPYNEQFF. The CDR3 region has the DNA TGTGCCAGCAGCTTGCATGGCCCCTACAATGAGCAGTTCTTC. Using reference TRBV7-9 and TRBJ2-1 for the parts outside the CDR3, the full variable domain is DTGVSQNPRHKITKRGQNVTFRCDPISEHNRLYWYRQTLGQGPEFLTYFQNEAQLEKSRLLSDRFSAERPKGSFSTLEIQRTEQGDSAMYLCASSLHGPYNEQFFGPGTRLTVL.

This sequence joins TRBV29-1 and TRBJ1-4, with a tentative D call TRBD1 (5 bases). The germline V gene has CDR1 SQVTM and CDR2 ANQGSEA. CDR3 length: 12 residues. V lost 4 bases and J 8 bases, leaving 11 bases between the germline ends. The CDR3 DNA is TGCAGCGTTGCATTGCGGGGGGAAAAACTGTTTTTT. As protein: CSVALRGEKLFF.

The chain has TRBV4-3 and TRBJ2-5; 11 bases map to TRBD1. There are 16 residues in the CDR3. CDR1 and CDR2 (germline): LGHNA, YSLEER. V shed 4 bases and J 2 bases; nucleotides not matched to a gene: 6. CDR3 region: CASSPRTGGQQETQYF. The CDR3, as DNA: TGCGCCAGCAGCCCGAGGACAGGGGGCCAACAAGAGACCCAGTACTTC.

The rearrangement links TRBV4-1 to TRBJ2-1; the match to TRBD1 covers 10 bases. Per germline, CDR1 MGHRA and CDR2 YSYEKL. V lost 4 bases and J lost 6; bases outside the gene matches: 12. The CDR3 contains 17 residues. The DNA of the CDR3 is TGCGCCAGCAGCCGGGACAGGGGTCTCGGGAACCTCAATGAGCAGTTCTTC. Amino acids: CASSRDRGLGNLNEQFF.

The J gene is TRBJ2-5, the V gene TRBV4-1; 11 nucleotides line up with TRBD2. Germline-derived CDR1 and CDR2 are MGHRA and YSYEKL. The CDR3 has 15 residues. With V trimmed by 6 bases and J by 1 base, 4 bases remained unmatched. For the CDR3, the DNA is TGCGCCAGCAGGCGACTAGCGGGGACCCAAGAGACCCAGTACTTC. This translates into CASRRLAGTQETQYF.

The genes are TRBV6-5 and TRBJ1-5; TRBD1 might be the D (6 bases). The CDR3 sequence is 14 residues long. Trimming removed 5 bases from V and 3 bases from J, with 11 bases in between. The germline CDR1 and CDR2 sequences are MNHEY and SVGAGI. CDR3 sequence: CASSPDSPNQPQHF. Written as DNA, the CDR3 is TGTGCCAGCAGTCCGGACAGTCCCAATCAGCCCCAGCATTTT.

A remark on this clone: Other DNA sequences in this specimen translate into the identical CDR3. The chain links TRBV12-3 or TRBV12-4 to TRBJ2-1; D uncertain. Trimming pared 5 bases from V and 3 bases from J, leaving 2 bases between. The CDR3 is made up of 11 amino acids. CDR3 sequence: CASSSYNEQFF. The CDR3 DNA follows: TGTGCCAGCAGTAGCTACAATGAGCAGTTCTTC.

The rearrangement uses TRBV7-3 and TRBJ2-3; D is possibly TRBD1 or TRBD2 (6 bases each). The V end lost 1 base, the J end lost 2 bases, and 10 bases lay between the germline ends. Germline CDR1 SGHTA, CDR2 FQGTGA. CDR3 size: 15 residues. In nucleotides, the CDR3 is TGTGCCAGCAGCTTAATGGGGGGCCCCACAGATACGCAGTATTTT. This codes for CASSLMGGPTDTQYF.

The V gene is TRBV12-3 or TRBV12-4, the J gene TRBJ1-1, with D unresolved. The V gene lost 3 bases and the J gene lost 1 base, with 6 bases spanning the gap. The CDR3 has 13 amino acids. CDR3 bases: TGTGCCAGCAGTTTCAGGACGAACACTGAAGCTTTCTTT. Its protein is CASSFRTNTEAFF.

J is TRBJ1-3 and V is TRBV11-2; 7 bases map to TRBD1. The CDR3 extends over 17 amino acids. The germline V gene encodes CDR1 SGHAT and CDR2 FQNNGV. Trimming removed 1 base from V and 0 bases from J; junction bases left unmatched: 6. The chain's CDR3 is CASSLVQGGFSGNTIYF. CDR3 coding DNA: TGTGCCAGCAGCTTAGTTCAGGGGGGATTCTCTGGAAACACCATATATTTT.

The chain joins TRBV6-4 to TRBJ2-1; perhaps TRBD1 as D (6 bases). This CDR3 is built from 16 residues. The germline gives CDR1 MRHNA, CDR2 SNTAGT. V was trimmed by 0 bases and J by 0 bases, leaving 9 bases between them. CDR3 residues: CASSDSQGLSYNEQFF. The CDR3 DNA is TGTGCCAGCAGTGACTCACAGGGTCTCTCCTACAATGAGCAGTTCTTC.

Regarding this clone: Other DNA sequences in this sample translate to the same CDR3. The V call is TRBV18, the J call TRBJ2-7; D is undetermined. Trimming left V 0 bases short and J 0 bases short, with 6 bases between. The germline V gene has CDR1 KGHSH and CDR2 LQKENI. CDR3 length: 14 amino acids. The CDR3 DNA follows: TGTGCCAGCTCACCACCGGGTAGCTCCTACGAGCAGTACTTC. The encoded protein is CASSPPGSSYEQYF.

The chain recombines TRBV28 with TRBJ1-2; 7 bases are a match to TRBD1. V shed 6 bases and J 6 bases; nucleotides not matched to a gene: 10. Germline assignment: CDR1 MDHEN and CDR2 SYDVKM. This CDR3 comprises 14 residues. CDR3 region: CASRLRQGGDGYTF. The CDR3 DNA is TGTGCCAGCAGACTCAGACAGGGCGGGGATGGCTACACCTTC.

V usage is TRBV30 and J usage is TRBJ1-5, with 8 positions matching TRBD1. With 4 bases clipped from V and 4 bases from J, the junction kept 3 bases outside the gene matches. Germline CDR1 is GTSNPN and CDR2 is SVGIG (reference sequence). There are 13 residues in the CDR3. This CDR3 reads CAWTGGANQPQHF. In DNA form, the CDR3 reads TGTGCCTGGACAGGGGGCGCGAATCAGCCCCAGCATTTT.

This chain joins TRBV5-4 and TRBJ1-4; maybe TRBD1 (6 bases). The length of the CDR3 is 13 residues. CDR1 and CDR2 (germline): SGHNT, YYREEE (reference sequence). The V end lost 10 bases, the J end lost 8 bases, and 18 bases lay between the germline ends. CDR3 sequence (DNA): TGTGCCCGACCCCGGGGGCGTCGGGAAAAACTGTTTTTT. It specifies CARPRGRREKLFF.

The chain couples TRBV4-2 to TRBJ1-5; D remains unclear. The germline V gene encodes CDR1 LGHNA and CDR2 YNFKEQ. The V end was cut by 1 base, the J end by 6 bases, with 13 bases between. CDR3 length: 15 amino acids. CDR3 sequence reads: CASSQGDKGPQPQHF. CDR3 bases: TGTGCCAGCAGCCAAGGGGATAAGGGTCCTCAGCCCCAGCATTTT.

This chain joins TRBV5-1 and TRBJ2-5; 13 nucleotides align to TRBD2. The V gene's germline CDR1 is SGHRS and CDR2 YFSETQ. The CDR3 runs to 16 residues. V lost 4 bases and J lost 5; bases outside the gene matches: 8. DNA for the CDR3: TGCGCCAGCAGCCCCGGACGGACTAGCGGGGGTGAGACCCAGTACTTC. Protein: CASSPGRTSGGETQYF.

There are a few counts of this clone. The chain combines TRBV6-1 with TRBJ2-7, with 8 positions matching TRBD1. The trim removed 2 bases at V and 3 bases at J, leaving 3 bases unmatched. CDR1 MNHNS and CDR2 SASEGT come from the germline V gene. The CDR3 totals 14 residues. CDR3 in amino acids: CASSENTGGYEQYF. CDR3 sequence (DNA): TGTGCCAGCAGTGAAAACACAGGGGGCTACGAGCAGTACTTC.

The V call is TRBV12-2, the J call TRBJ1-2; the table's D gene call, TRBD1, was not cross checked with the DNA. TRBV12-2 is assigned pseudogene status. There are 14 residues in the CDR3. CDR3 coding DNA: TGTGCAAGTCGCTTAGACAGGGGGCGCGAGGGCTACACCTTC. The encoded protein is CASRLDRGREGYTF.

This chain joins TRBV7-9 and TRBJ1-4, with a possible D match to TRBD1 (5 bases). V lost 1 base and J lost 5, with 11 bases in between. Germline V gene lookup returns CDR1 SEHNR and CDR2 FQNEAQ (reference sequence). This CDR3 is 15 amino acids long. CDR3 region: CASSLVGRQNEKLFF. For the CDR3, the DNA is TGTGCCAGCAGCTTAGTGGGACGGCAAAATGAAAAACTGTTTTTT. The variable domain in full, completed from reference TRBV7-9 and TRBJ1-4, reads DTGVSQNPRHKITKRGQNVTFRCDPISEHNRLYWYRQTLGQGPEFLTYFQNEAQLEKSRLLSDRFSAERPKGSFSTLEIQRTEQGDSAMYLCASSLVGRQNEKLFFGSGTQLSVL.

This chain connects TRBV5-6 to TRBJ1-2; D remains ambiguous. CDR1 is SGHDT, CDR2 YYEEEE, per germline. The CDR3 has 12 amino acids. V lost 2 bases, J lost 6 bases, and 8 bases lay in between. This CDR3 reads CASSFSGNGYTF. The DNA for the CDR3 is TGTGCCAGCAGCTTTTCGGGAAATGGCTACACCTTC.

The rearrangement joins TRBV6-4 to TRBJ2-3; possible D gene TRBD2, 7 bases. Per germline, CDR1 MRHNA and CDR2 SNTAGT. Trimming removed 2 bases at V and 5 bases at J, with 14 bases between. The CDR3 consists of 15 residues. The CDR3 DNA reads TGTGCCAGCAGTGACGAGGGGGGGCCGCTAGATACGCAGTATTTT. This gives the protein CASSDEGGPLDTQYF.

The chain carries TRBV28 and TRBJ1-2, with 9 bases that match TRBD1. From germline, CDR1 is MDHEN and CDR2 SYDVKM. The CDR3 is 14 residues long. Unmatched junction bases numbered 3, after V lost 6 bases and J lost 1 base. The CDR3 nucleotides read TGTGCCAGCAGGAGGACAGGGGTTAACTATGGCTACACCTTC. This sequence encodes CASRRTGVNYGYTF.